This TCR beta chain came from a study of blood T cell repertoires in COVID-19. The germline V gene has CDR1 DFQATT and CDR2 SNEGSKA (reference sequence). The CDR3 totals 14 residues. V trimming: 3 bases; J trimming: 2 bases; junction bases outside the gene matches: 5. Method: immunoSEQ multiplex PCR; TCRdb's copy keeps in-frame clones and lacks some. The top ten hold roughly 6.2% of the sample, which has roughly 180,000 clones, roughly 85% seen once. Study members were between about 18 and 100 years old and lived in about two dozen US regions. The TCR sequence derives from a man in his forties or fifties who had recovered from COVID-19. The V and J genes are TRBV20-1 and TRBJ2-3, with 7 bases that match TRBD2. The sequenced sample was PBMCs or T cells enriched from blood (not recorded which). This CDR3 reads CSASPQRDTDTQYF. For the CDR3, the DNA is TGCAGTGCTAGTCCCCAGCGGGACACAGATACGCAGTATTTT.